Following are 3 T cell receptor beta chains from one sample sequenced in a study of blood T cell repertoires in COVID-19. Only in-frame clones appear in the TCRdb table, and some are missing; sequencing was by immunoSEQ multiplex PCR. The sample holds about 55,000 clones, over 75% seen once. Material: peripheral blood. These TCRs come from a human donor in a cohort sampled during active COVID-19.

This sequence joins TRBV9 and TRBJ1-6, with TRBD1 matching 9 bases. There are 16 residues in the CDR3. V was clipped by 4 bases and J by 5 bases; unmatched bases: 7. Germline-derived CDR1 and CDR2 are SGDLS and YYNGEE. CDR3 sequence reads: CASSPTGGTNNSPLHF. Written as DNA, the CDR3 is TGTGCCAGCAGCCCCACAGGGGGCACTAATAATTCACCCCTCCACTTT.

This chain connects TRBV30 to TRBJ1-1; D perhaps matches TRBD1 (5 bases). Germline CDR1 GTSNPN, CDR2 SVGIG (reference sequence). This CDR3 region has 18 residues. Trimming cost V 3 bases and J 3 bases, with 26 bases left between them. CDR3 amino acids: CAWSKRFSGGGDDTEAFF. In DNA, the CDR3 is TGTGCCTGGAGCAAACGATTTAGTGGCGGGGGGGATGACACTGAAGCTTTCTTT.

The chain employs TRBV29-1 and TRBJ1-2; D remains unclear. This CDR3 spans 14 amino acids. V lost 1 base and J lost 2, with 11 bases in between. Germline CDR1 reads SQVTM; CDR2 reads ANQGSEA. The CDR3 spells CSVEAKGVNYGYTF. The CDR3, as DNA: TGCAGCGTTGAAGCGAAGGGAGTCAACTATGGCTACACCTTC.